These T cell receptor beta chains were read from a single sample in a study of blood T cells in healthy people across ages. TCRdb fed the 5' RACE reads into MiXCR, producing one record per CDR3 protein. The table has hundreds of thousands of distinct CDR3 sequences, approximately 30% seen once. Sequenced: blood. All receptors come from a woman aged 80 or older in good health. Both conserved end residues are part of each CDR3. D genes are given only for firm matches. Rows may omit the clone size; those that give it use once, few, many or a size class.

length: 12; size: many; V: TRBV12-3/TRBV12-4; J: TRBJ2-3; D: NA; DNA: TGTGCCAGCAATCTACAGGGGCGCGGGGAGTATTTT; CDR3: CASNLQGRGEYF
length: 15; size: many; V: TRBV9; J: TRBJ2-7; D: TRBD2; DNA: TGTGCCAGCAGCGCTAGCGGGGGCCCCTCCTACGAGCAGTACTTC; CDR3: CASSASGGPSYEQYF
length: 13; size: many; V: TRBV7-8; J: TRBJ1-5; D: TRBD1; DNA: TGTGCCAGCAGCCCGGGACAGTATCAGCCCCAGCATTTT; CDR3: CASSPGQYQPQHF
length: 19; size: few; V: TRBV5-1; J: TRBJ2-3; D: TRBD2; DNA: TGCGCCAGCAGCCCACCAGGGGCTAGCGGGGGGGATTCCACAGATACGCAGTATTTT; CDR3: CASSPPGASGGDSTDTQYF
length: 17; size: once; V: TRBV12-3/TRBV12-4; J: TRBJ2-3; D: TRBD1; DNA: TGTGCCAGCAGCACCGACAGGGGGCGCAGGGGAACAGATACGCAGTATTTT; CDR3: CASSTDRGRRGTDTQYF
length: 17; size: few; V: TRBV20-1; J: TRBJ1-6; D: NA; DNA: TGCGGTGCTAGAGTAGTATCTAACGGGCCCCGAGGTTCACCCCTCCACTTT; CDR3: CGARVVSNGPRGSPLHF
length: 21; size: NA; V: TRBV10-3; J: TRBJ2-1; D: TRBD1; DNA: TGTGCCATCAGCCAAGAAAGGGACAGGGAAAATCCTCTGCCTTCCTACAATGAGCAGTTCTTC; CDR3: CAISQERDRENPLPSYNEQFF
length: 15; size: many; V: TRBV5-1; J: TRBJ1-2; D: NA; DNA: TGCGCCAGCAGCTTGGCAGGACAAGCTGGCTATGGCTACACCTTC; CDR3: CASSLAGQAGYGYTF
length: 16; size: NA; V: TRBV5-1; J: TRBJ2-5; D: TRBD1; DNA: TGCGCCAGCAGCTCCCCCCGGACAGGTACCCAAGAGACCCAGTACTTC; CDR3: CASSSPRTGTQETQYF
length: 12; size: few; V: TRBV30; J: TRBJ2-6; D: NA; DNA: TGTGTCTGGAGTTCAGGGGCCAACGTCCTGACTTTC; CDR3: CVWSSGANVLTF
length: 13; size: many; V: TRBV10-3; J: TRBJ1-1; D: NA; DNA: TGTGCCATCAGTGAGAACAGGAACACTGAAGCTTTCTTT; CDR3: CAISENRNTEAFF
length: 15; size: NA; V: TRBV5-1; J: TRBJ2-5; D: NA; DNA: TGCGCCAGCAGTAGCGTCGGTCCTGGCCAAGAGACCCAGTACTTC; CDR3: CASSSVGPGQETQYF
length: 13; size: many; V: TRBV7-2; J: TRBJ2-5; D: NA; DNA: TGTGCCAGCGGGCTGGGGCCTAGCAAGACCCAGTACTTC; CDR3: CASGLGPSKTQYF
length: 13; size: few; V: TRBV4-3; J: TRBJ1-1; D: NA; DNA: TGCGCCAGCACCGGAACCATGAACACTGAAGCTTTCTTT; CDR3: CASTGTMNTEAFF
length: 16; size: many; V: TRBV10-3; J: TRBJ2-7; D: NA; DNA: TGTGCCATCAGTGCACAGGGAGGGGTCGGGGCTTACGAGCAGTACTTC; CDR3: CAISAQGGVGAYEQYF
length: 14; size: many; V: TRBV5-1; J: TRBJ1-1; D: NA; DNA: TGCGCCAGCAGCTTGAGACCGCAGAACACTGAAGCTTTCTTT; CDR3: CASSLRPQNTEAFF
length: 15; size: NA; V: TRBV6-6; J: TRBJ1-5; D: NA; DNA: TGTGCCAGCAGCGCCCCACTCGCGGGGTCTCAGCCCCAGCATTTT; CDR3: CASSAPLAGSQPQHF
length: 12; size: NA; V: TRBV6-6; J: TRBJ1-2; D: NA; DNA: TGTGCCAGCAGTTACGCGGCGGAAGGCTACACCTTC; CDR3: CASSYAAEGYTF
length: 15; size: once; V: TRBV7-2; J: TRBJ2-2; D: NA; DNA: TGTGCCAGCAGCTTAGATTACAGGAGCACCGGGGAGCTGTTTTTT; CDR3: CASSLDYRSTGELFF
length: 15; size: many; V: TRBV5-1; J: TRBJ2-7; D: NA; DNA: TGCGCCAGCAGCAGGGAGGGACAGACCACCTACGAGCAGTACTTC; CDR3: CASSREGQTTYEQYF
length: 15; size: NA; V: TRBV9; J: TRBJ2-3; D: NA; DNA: TGTGCCAGCAGCGTAGAGGGGTCCCCTTCAGATACGCAGTATTTT; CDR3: CASSVEGSPSDTQYF
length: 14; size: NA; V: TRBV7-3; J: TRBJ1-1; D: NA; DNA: TGTGCCAGCAGCCACCGGGGGGCGAACACTGAAGCTTTCTTT; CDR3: CASSHRGANTEAFF
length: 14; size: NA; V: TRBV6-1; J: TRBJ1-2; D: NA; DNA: TGTGCCAGCAGTGAAAGAATTCGGGGACATGGCTACACCTTC; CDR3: CASSERIRGHGYTF